The 24 T cell receptor beta chains reported below all come from one sample, sequenced in a study of regulatory T cells in long-lasting Graves disease. The TCR beta library used iRepertoire HTBI primers with Arm-PCR amplification of CDR3. Via MiXCR, TCRdb re-called the multiplex PCR reads, giving one row per CDR3 protein. The sample holds about 470,000 distinct CDR3 sequences; roughly 20% are singletons and the top ten take over 7.5%. The sample's time point: persistent/refractory GD, antithyroid drugs over 5 years with positive TRAb. PBMCs were the source of the RNA used for TCR sequencing. Sequences were derived from peripheral blood mononuclear cells (PBMCs), sampled when the disease was refractory, from a patient treated with antithyroid drugs. All receptors derive from a female donor with Graves disease.

This clonotype was detected only a few times. The chain links TRBV4-2 to TRBJ1-2; no clear D. Germline CDR1 reads LGHNA; CDR2 reads YNFKEQ. Trimming took 0 bases from V and 8 from J, leaving 13 bases between them. The CDR3 length is 14 residues. CDR3 bases: TGTGCCAGCAGCCAAGAACAGACCCTCGGGGGCTACACCTTC. Its translation: CASSQEQTLGGYTF.

Regarding this clonotype: This may stem from a read error, because a much larger clone lies one nucleotide away. This rearrangement joins TRBV19 to TRBJ1-2; 9 bases are shared with TRBD1. V lost 1 base and J lost 8; bases outside the gene matches: 8. Germline V lookup: CDR1 LNHDA, CDR2 SQIVND (reference sequence). The CDR3 is made up of 15 amino acids. CDR3 nucleotides: TGTGCCAGTAGTATAGTCGCAGGGACAGGGAAAGGCTACACCTTC. It encodes CASSIVAGTGKGYTF.

The V call is TRBV24-1, the J call TRBJ2-5, with D tentatively TRBD2 (5 bases). From germline, CDR1 is KGHDR and CDR2 SFDVKD. The germline V and J ends were trimmed by 4 bases and 1 base, with 15 bases remaining between them. The CDR3 consists of 16 residues. This CDR3 reads CATSDPQGGAQETQYF. The CDR3 DNA sequence: TGTGCCACCAGTGACCCCCAAGGAGGAGCCCAAGAGACCCAGTACTTC.

The table lists this clonotype with a few counts. In DNA, the CDR3 is TGTGCCAGTAGTATAGGCGCGGTCAATCAGCCCCAGCATTTT. This codes for CASSIGAVNQPQHF. The chain combines TRBV19 with TRBJ1-5; D uncertain. This CDR3 is built from 14 residues. With 1 base removed from V and 3 bases from J, the gap between germline ends came to 7 bases. The germline CDR1 and CDR2 sequences are LNHDA and SQIVND (reference sequence).

The V and J genes are TRBV6-9 and TRBJ2-7, with D unclear. The CDR3 totals 14 residues. V dropped 3 bases and J dropped 6 bases, with 15 bases sitting between them. Germline V gene data show CDR1 as MNHGY and CDR2 as SVAAGI. CDR3 nucleotides: TGTGCCAGCAGTTACGGCCTGGAAGGGTTCGAGCAGTACTTC. It codes for CASSYGLEGFEQYF.

The CDR3 here is CASSQNWDSGQGGWGYTF. CDR3 coding DNA: TGTGCCAGCAGCCAGAACTGGGATTCTGGACAGGGGGGTTGGGGCTACACCTTC. The rearrangement links TRBV3-1 to TRBJ2-7, with 10 bases aligning to TRBD1. The end of the DNA is better explained by TRBJ1-2, so the J call may be wrong. Germline V CDR1 and CDR2: LGHDT, YNNKEL (reference sequence). The CDR3 runs 18 residues.

This clonotype has a handful of counts. The chain links TRBV29-1 to TRBJ2-3, with D hard to call. The germline V and J ends were trimmed by 6 bases and 5 bases, with 24 bases remaining between them. This CDR3 is 16 amino acids long. Germline values: CDR1 SQVTM, CDR2 ANQGSEA. In DNA form, the CDR3 reads TGCAGCGTGGCCCTCTATTCATTGGGCGTGGGAGATACGCAGTATTTT. Its translation is CSVALYSLGVGDTQYF.

This clonotype was counted a few times. This chain joins TRBV20-1 and TRBJ2-7; no clear D. Deletions cut 7 bases from V and 3 bases from J, with 13 bases between. Germline CDR1 DFQATT, CDR2 SNEGSKA (reference sequence). This CDR3 has 12 amino acids. CDR3 sequence (DNA): TGCAGTGGGTTAAGCCCAAACTACGAGCAGTACTTC. Translated: CSGLSPNYEQYF.

This clonotype has a handful of counts. The CDR3 sequence: CASSFSGSGYTF. Written as DNA, the CDR3 is TGCGCCAGCAGCTTTTCGGGGAGCGGCTACACCTTC. The rearrangement joins TRBV5-1 to TRBJ1-2, with D hard to call. V was pared by 2 bases and J by 8 bases, with 10 bases between. Per the germline V gene, CDR1 is SGHRS and CDR2 is YFSETQ. CDR3 length: 12 residues.

V is TRBV20-1 and J is TRBJ1-2; maybe TRBD1 (6 bases). V gave up 2 bases and J gave up 3 bases, with 10 bases separating them. Germline V gene lookup returns CDR1 DFQATT and CDR2 SNEGSKA (reference sequence). The CDR3 is 13 amino acids. The CDR3 nucleotides are TGCAGTGCTAGATGGGGGGCCTACTATGGCTACACCTTC. Amino acids: CSARWGAYYGYTF.

With respect to this clonotype: A much larger clone lies a single base off, so this may be a read error. Without the conserved terminal phenylalanine or tryptophan, this CDR3 likely stems from a read error. The gene calls are TRBV6-1 and TRBJ1-1; D may be TRBD1 (6 bases). The V gene lost 7 bases and the J gene lost 1 base, with 13 bases spanning the gap. Per germline, CDR1 MNHNS and CDR2 SASEGT. The CDR3 sequence is 14 residues long. CDR3 in amino acids: CASKIGGENTEAFV. The CDR3 DNA follows: TGTGCCAGCAAGATAGGGGGGGAGAACACTGAAGCTTTCGTT.

V is TRBV5-4 and J is TRBJ1-2; 12 bases are shared with TRBD1. V gave up 3 bases and J gave up 4 bases; unmatched junction bases: 4. CDR3 length: 15 residues. Germline CDR1 reads SGHNT; CDR2 reads YYREEE (reference sequence). This CDR3 is CASSSPGQGAYGYTF. The CDR3, as DNA: TGTGCCAGCAGCTCCCCGGGACAGGGGGCCTATGGCTACACCTTC.

This clonotype was counted many times. The chain uses TRBV29-1 and TRBJ2-7; D not resolved. With 6 bases removed from V and 7 bases from J, the gap between germline ends came to 10 bases. The germline CDR1 and CDR2 sequences are SQVTM and ANQGSEA. The length of the CDR3 is 10 residues. CDR3 nucleotides: TGCAGCGTCTCTCGTAGGGAGCAGTACTTC. It yields the protein CSVSRREQYF.

As regards this clonotype: A read error is possible here, since a much larger clone lies one base away. No conserved phenylalanine or tryptophan is present at the end of the CDR3, so a read error is the likely explanation. The chain is built from TRBV10-2 and TRBJ1-1; a weak D match, TRBD1 (6 bases). V shed 6 bases and J shed 4 bases, with 21 bases lying between them. Germline CDR1 reads WSHSY; CDR2 reads SAAADI. The CDR3 is made up of 16 amino acids. CDR3 bases: TGCGCCAGCAGCGGGGGGCGCGCTGCTATGGCCACTGAAGCTTTCTCT. It codes for CASSGGRAAMATEAFS.

This clonotype has only a few counts. A read error may be the cause here, since a much bigger clone is one base away. This sequence joins TRBV6-5 and TRBJ2-6; D is unclear. Germline CDR1 is MNHEY and CDR2 is SVGAGI. The CDR3 consists of 16 residues. V was clipped by 2 bases and J by 0 bases, with 8 bases between them. The DNA of the CDR3 is TGTGCCAGCAGTTACGGGTCCGGCTCTGGGGCCAACGTCCTGACTTTC. This translates into CASSYGSGSGANVLTF.

This chain joins TRBV10-3 and TRBJ2-7, with 7 bases identical to TRBD1. J was trimmed by 5 bases and V by 6 bases; bases with no gene match: 13. The CDR3 runs to 15 residues. Germline values: CDR1 ENHRY, CDR2 SYGVKD. The CDR3 sequence is CAIRPSLDRSHEQYF. CDR3 bases: TGTGCCATCAGACCGAGTCTGGACAGGTCCCACGAGCAGTACTTC.

There are many counts of this clonotype. The chain employs TRBV28 and TRBJ2-7; TRBD1 agrees at 7 bases. Germline V CDR1 and CDR2: MDHEN, SYDVKM. The trim removed 4 bases at V and 4 bases at J, leaving 4 bases unmatched. The CDR3 length is 13 residues. CDR3 DNA: TGTGCCAGCAGTTCGCCGGGACAGTACGAGCAGTACTTC. Translation gives CASSSPGQYEQYF.

J is TRBJ1-2 and V is TRBV6-2 or TRBV6-3, with 10 nucleotides matching TRBD1. V was clipped by 5 bases and J by 6 bases; unmatched bases: 3. Germline values: CDR1 MNHEY, CDR2 SVGEGT. The CDR3 has 13 amino acids. The CDR3 coding sequence is TGTGCCAGCAGTACAGACAGGGGGCATGGCTACACCTTC. It translates to CASSTDRGHGYTF.

This clonotype was recorded a few times. The rearrangement links TRBV20-1 to TRBJ1-5, with TRBD1 matching over 11 bases. J gave up 5 bases and V 0 bases, and 6 bases lay outside the gene matches. The CDR3 loop spans 16 amino acids. Germline assignment: CDR1 DFQATT and CDR2 SNEGSKA (reference sequence). CDR3 region: CSARDRTGGAYQPQHF. The CDR3, as DNA: TGCAGTGCTAGAGATAGGACAGGGGGCGCATATCAGCCCCAGCATTTT.

This clonotype was observed a handful of times. CDR3 DNA sequence: TGTGCCAGCAGCCTCGACTCCGGGACTAGCGGGAGGGCGACCTACGAGCAGTACTTC. Translation: CASSLDSGTSGRATYEQYF. The chain combines TRBV4-2 with TRBJ2-7, with TRBD2 matching over 16 bases. Germline-derived CDR1 and CDR2 are LGHNA and YNFKEQ. This CDR3 region has 19 residues. V lost 4 bases, J lost 2 bases, and 11 bases stayed unmatched.

This clonotype was seen many times. The rearrangement joins TRBV3-1 to TRBJ2-2, with D unresolved. The V gene lost 0 bases and the J gene lost 1 base, with 9 bases spanning the gap. Germline V gene data show CDR1 as LGHDT and CDR2 as YNNKEL (reference sequence). This CDR3 spans 16 amino acids. Written as DNA, the CDR3 is TGTGCCAGCAGCCAAGACGGATGGTGGAACACCGGGGAGCTGTTTTTT. Translated, it gives CASSQDGWWNTGELFF.

This clonotype turned up a few times. The chain employs TRBV7-9 and TRBJ2-6; perhaps TRBD1 as D (6 bases). The CDR3 totals 17 residues. With 5 bases removed from V and 1 base from J, the gap between germline ends came to 15 bases. The germline CDR1 and CDR2 sequences are SEHNR and FQNEAQ (reference sequence). The CDR3 DNA reads as TGTGCCAGCAGCCATGAGACAGGCCTGTCTGGGGCCAACGTCCTGACTTTC. Translated: CASSHETGLSGANVLTF.

This chain joins TRBV3-1 and TRBJ2-5; D remains unclear. Trimming removed 4 bases from V and 0 bases from J, with 15 bases in between. Per germline, CDR1 LGHDT and CDR2 YNNKEL (reference sequence). The CDR3 runs 16 residues. The CDR3 bases are TGTGCCAGCAGCCCATCAACTCATAGGTACCAAGAGACCCAGTACTTC. As protein: CASSPSTHRYQETQYF.

This clonotype was counted at least ten times. The genes are TRBV28 and TRBJ1-2; D gene unclear. CDR3 size: 17 residues. The ends were cut back, 5 bases at V and 2 bases at J, with 21 bases in the middle. Germline CDR1 reads MDHEN; CDR2 reads SYDVKM. In DNA, the CDR3 is TGTGCCAGCAGTGGATTGGAGTTAGGACCGTTGAACTATGGCTACACCTTC. The encoded protein is CASSGLELGPLNYGYTF.